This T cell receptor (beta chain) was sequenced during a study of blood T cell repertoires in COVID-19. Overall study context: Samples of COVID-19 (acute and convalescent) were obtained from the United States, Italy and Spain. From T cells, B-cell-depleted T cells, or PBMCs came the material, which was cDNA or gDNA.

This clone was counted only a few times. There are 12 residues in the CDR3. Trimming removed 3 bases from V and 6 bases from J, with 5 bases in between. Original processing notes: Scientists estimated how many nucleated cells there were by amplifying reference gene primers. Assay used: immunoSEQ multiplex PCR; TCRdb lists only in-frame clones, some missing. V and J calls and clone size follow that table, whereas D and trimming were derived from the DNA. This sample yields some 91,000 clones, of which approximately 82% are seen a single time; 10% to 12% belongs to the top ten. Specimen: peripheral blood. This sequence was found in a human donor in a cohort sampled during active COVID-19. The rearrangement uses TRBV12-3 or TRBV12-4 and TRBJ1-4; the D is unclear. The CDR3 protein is CASSFPDEKLFF. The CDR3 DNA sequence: TGTGCCAGCAGTTTTCCTGATGAAAAACTGTTTTTT.